The present entry profiles one T cell receptor (beta chain) with its context. This clone was recorded only once. Which antigen it targets is not known. Base qualities are missing; no much larger clone stands one base away. Library generation was performed with the immunoSEQ multiplex PCR assay. For the multiplex PCR, a mixture combining 60 forward primers for TCR Vbeta segments and 13 reverse primers for TCR Jbeta segments was used. The CDR3 region of rearranged TCR beta genes was amplified from genomic DNA with a multiplex PCR assay. On the Illumina HiSeq System, the amplified TCR beta libraries were sequenced as 87-base-pair reads. Turning to the authors' computational methods: A later analysis tallied 75 million to 85 million unique TCR beta chains across the roughly 610 repertoires, and around 9.9 million of those chains were shared by two or more donors. A nearest-neighbor algorithm error-corrected the raw reads and collapsed the reads into unique sequences, merging closely related sequences to remove PCR and sequencing errors. To assign V, D and J gene segments, CDR3 sequences were aligned to IMGT reference sequences. For a sequence to be retained, at least a six-nucleotide match to both a V gene segment and a J gene segment was required. Rearrangements were called productive when the CDR3 lacked stop codons and stayed in frame with V and J; all others were non-productive. CDR3 was defined according to IMGT convention as the region running from the second conserved V-encoded cysteine to the conserved J-encoded phenylalanine. The earlier analysis of about 590 of the donors excluded sequences that lacked an unambiguous match to a single V gene segment. An earlier analysis of 500 to 700 of the donors classified V segments as functional when productive rearrangements were above 56.7% and as segregating when the standard deviation between donors was above 5%. A statistical classification framework was built to diagnose cytomegalovirus status from the catalog of TCR beta chain sequences. In a later analysis, V and J genes were assigned by comparing TCR nucleotide sequences against IMGT/GENE-DB human TR gene sequences. A later analysis assigned CDR3 sequences and most-parsimonious VDJ recombination scenarios with the TCRdist pipeline. In a later analysis, every TCR beta chain was defined by the combination of its CDR3 amino acid sequence and its V-gene family, and reads without a unique V-gene family were dropped. In a later analysis, 450 to 600 highly shared, low-generation-probability nucleotide sequences were removed to address suspected cross-contamination and a sequencing artifact. For each public chain, a later analysis derived a clonal expansion index from normalized ranks of inferred template counts within each repertoire. A later analysis computed generation probabilities with a VDJ recombination model fitted to out-of-frame rearrangements, and checked the results against IGoR. Hypergeometric tests were used in a later analysis to score TCR-TCR, TCR-HLA and TCR-CMV co-occurrence, with a repertoire-size bias correction applied to the TCR pairs. False discovery rates were estimated in a later analysis by permuting HLA or CMV assignments 20 times. In a later analysis, co-occurring TCRs were grouped using DBSCAN, and TCRdist sequence similarity was added for clustering within HLA-allele-positive subsets. For co-occurrence clustering, repertoires with fewer than 30,000 or more than 120,000 public chains were excluded, along with a handful of repertoires with anomalous nucleotide sharing. TCRdb holds this immuneACCESS table with in-frame rearrangements only. Some clones are missing; in checked studies, unresolved V genes explain under half, and the rest has no known cause. Clone size and V and J calls were adopted from that table, with D and trimming inferred from the DNA. This sample is represented by fewer than 200,000 clones; around 80% of them were singletons. About 0.77% of the sample comes from the top ten.

This entry belongs to a study of cytomegalovirus exposure and HLA in healthy donors (TCRdb year 2017). Concerning the study at large: According to an earlier analysis of a few hundred of the donors, about 180 million T cells yielded approximately 120 million unique TCR beta sequences and 250 to 350 Gb of sequence data. Of the 300 to 500 genotyped donors, 65% to 90% were placed in the genetic ancestry cluster associated with self-reported Caucasian donors. To predict cytomegalovirus infection status, the study brought together high-throughput TCR immunosequencing, statistical association of individual TCRs with disease status, and machine learning. The aim of the study was to test whether cataloging public T cell receptors could identify signatures of past pathogen exposure. HLA typing included class I and class II loci at four-digit resolution. To decide whether each TCR beta V gene segment behaved as functional or pseudogenic, an earlier analysis of several hundred of the donors relied on high-throughput TCR beta sequencing. A separate validation cohort of roughly 120 different subjects was used in addition to the approximately 700-subject first cohort. In the later analysis, no new phenotypic data were used to find candidate immune exposures; instead, reliance was placed on TCR beta sequences and their occurrence across donors. A later analysis re-examined previously published TCR beta repertoires from about 670 donors and added high-resolution HLA genotyping to investigate patterns of TCR occurrence. Donor age, sex, ethnicity and CMV serostatus were compiled alongside the repertoire data. The number of typed donors differed by locus: 629-630 for A, B, C, DRB1 and DQB1; roughly 510 for DQA1; fewer than 610 for DPA1; and about 470 for DPB1. The T cell repertoires of around 670 subjects were profiled by immunosequencing and related to cytomegalovirus serostatus. All discovery cohort repertoires had been generated using a single sequencing platform. A later genetic analysis took genome-wide SNP genotypes for about 55% of the 666 donors and used that subset as a discovery cohort. Because of strong linkage in the cohort, roughly five DR-DQ haplotypes were treated as single units for association and clustering. Across about 370 genotyped donors of the cohort, an average of approximately 240,000 unique TCR beta nucleotide sequences per donor were sequenced, and roughly 20% of those sequences were non-productive. An early release that covered about 600 HLA-typed donors contained approximately 300 gigabases of sequencing data and tens of millions of unique TCR sequences. What the research found in general, with its limitations: In vitro tests confirmed that three of the cytomegalovirus-associated TCR beta chains recognize cytomegalovirus antigens. In this cohort, only TCR beta chains were sequenced, and detectable features were limited by the absence of alpha or paired-chain data. The sequencing pipeline was judged likely to have produced a cluster of highly shared sequence variants as a technical artifact. In a later analysis, most CMV-associated TCR beta chains were found to appear HLA-restricted, with HLA associations seemingly driven largely by CMV exposure. Because HLA typing was missing for some donors at each locus, association tests included only the typed subset. Broadly in line with IMGT annotations, most TCR beta V segments showed up in productive rearrangements about 87% or about 30% of the time in an earlier analysis of 587 of the donors. Sequencing depth was assumed to be roughly uniform across donors in the presence/absence analyses, though that assumption may not hold. The classifier was reported to diagnose cytomegalovirus status with high specificity and sensitivity in both the original and validation cohorts. In a later analysis, 16,951 TCR beta sequences were associated with specific HLA alleles at a false discovery rate of 0.05. It was suggested by the authors that the approach could potentially be generalized to other disease states and immunological phenotypes. Compared with equally common non-associated chains, HLA-associated TCR beta chains in a later analysis were more clonally expanded and had lower generation probabilities. A further reported finding was that TCR beta sequences accurately predicted the HLA-A and HLA-B alleles for most subjects in the first cohort. In a later genetic analysis, a missense DCLRE1C variant was associated with V-gene and J-gene trimming of TCR beta chains, and the association was replicated in an independent cohort. A later analysis found that TCR association rates varied across HLA loci, with DRB1 alleles showing the most associated TCRs and HLA-C alleles the fewest. When HLA alleles, especially DR and DQ, strongly co-occurred, TCR associations were difficult to assign to individual alleles. In a later analysis, several top co-occurrence clusters were reported to appear linked to parvovirus B19, influenza, CMV and Epstein-Barr virus. The study gave a list of some 150 TCR beta chains associated with cytomegalovirus. Because counts were too low, seventeen rarely observed V segments, including chromosome 9 orphons, were excluded from the earlier analysis of about 500 of the donors. For the cohort, immune exposure information was limited to CMV serostatus. While some public TCRs were present in many individuals, most TCR sequences turned up only very rarely across donors. Linkage disequilibrium might explain the correlated functional status among segregating V segments, but an unknown experimental factor could not be excluded. A later genetic analysis reported fewer N-insertions in productive TCRs among donors in an Asian-associated ancestry cluster than the approximately 670-donor mean.

The cohort comprised several hundred healthy bone marrow donors. All cohort members were sampled while nominally healthy, although unrecorded immune exposures were likely present. The donor tested CMV seronegative, placing the donor among the roughly 350 seronegative members of the cohort. Every donor gave a peripheral blood sample, and the peripheral blood mononuclear cells from that sample were used for TCR beta sequencing. The Qiagen DNeasy Blood Extraction Kit was used to extract genomic DNA from the blood cell samples. This sequence was found in a woman aged 18-35 years in good health and CMV-seronegative. The sequencing sample was made of PBMCs.

Read as DNA, the sequence is TGTGCCAGCAGTGACAGGGTTAAGGCCGGGGAGCTGTTTTTT. Protein translation: CASSDRVKAGELFF. The V and J segments used are TRBV2 and TRBJ2-2; D gene: possibly TRBD1, on 5 matching bases. CDR1 SNHLY and CDR2 FYNNEI are derived from the germline V gene. Including the terminal cysteine and phenylalanine, the CDR3 comprises 14 residues. The kept DNA is CDR3 alone, 42 bases in frame from the first base. The germline ends are 11 bases apart after V is trimmed by 3 bases and J by 6 bases. With the portions outside the CDR3 filled from the reference TRBV2 and TRBJ2-2 genes, the complete variable region becomes EPEVTQTPSHQVTQMGQEVILRCVPISNHLYFYWYRQILGQKVEFLVSFYNNEISEKSEIFDDQFSVERPDGSNFTLKIRSTKLEDSAMYFCASSDRVKAGELFFGEGSRLTVL.